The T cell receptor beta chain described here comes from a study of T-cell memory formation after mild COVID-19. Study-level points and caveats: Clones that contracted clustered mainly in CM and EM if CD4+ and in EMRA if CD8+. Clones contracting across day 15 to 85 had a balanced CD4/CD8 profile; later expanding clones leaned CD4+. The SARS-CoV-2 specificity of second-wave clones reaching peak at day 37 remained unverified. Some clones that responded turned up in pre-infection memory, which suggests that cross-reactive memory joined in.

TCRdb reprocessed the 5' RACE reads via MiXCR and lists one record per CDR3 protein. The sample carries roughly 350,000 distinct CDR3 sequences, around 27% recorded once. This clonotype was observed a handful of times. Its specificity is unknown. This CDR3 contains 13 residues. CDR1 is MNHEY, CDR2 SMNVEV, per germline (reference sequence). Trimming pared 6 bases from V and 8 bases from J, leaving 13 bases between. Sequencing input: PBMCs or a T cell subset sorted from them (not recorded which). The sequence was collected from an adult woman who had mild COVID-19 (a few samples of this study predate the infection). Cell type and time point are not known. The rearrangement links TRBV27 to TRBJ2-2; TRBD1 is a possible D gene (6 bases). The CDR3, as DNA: TGTGCCAGCAGGGACCGGACAGCTGGGGAGCTGTTTTTT. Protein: CASRDRTAGELFF.